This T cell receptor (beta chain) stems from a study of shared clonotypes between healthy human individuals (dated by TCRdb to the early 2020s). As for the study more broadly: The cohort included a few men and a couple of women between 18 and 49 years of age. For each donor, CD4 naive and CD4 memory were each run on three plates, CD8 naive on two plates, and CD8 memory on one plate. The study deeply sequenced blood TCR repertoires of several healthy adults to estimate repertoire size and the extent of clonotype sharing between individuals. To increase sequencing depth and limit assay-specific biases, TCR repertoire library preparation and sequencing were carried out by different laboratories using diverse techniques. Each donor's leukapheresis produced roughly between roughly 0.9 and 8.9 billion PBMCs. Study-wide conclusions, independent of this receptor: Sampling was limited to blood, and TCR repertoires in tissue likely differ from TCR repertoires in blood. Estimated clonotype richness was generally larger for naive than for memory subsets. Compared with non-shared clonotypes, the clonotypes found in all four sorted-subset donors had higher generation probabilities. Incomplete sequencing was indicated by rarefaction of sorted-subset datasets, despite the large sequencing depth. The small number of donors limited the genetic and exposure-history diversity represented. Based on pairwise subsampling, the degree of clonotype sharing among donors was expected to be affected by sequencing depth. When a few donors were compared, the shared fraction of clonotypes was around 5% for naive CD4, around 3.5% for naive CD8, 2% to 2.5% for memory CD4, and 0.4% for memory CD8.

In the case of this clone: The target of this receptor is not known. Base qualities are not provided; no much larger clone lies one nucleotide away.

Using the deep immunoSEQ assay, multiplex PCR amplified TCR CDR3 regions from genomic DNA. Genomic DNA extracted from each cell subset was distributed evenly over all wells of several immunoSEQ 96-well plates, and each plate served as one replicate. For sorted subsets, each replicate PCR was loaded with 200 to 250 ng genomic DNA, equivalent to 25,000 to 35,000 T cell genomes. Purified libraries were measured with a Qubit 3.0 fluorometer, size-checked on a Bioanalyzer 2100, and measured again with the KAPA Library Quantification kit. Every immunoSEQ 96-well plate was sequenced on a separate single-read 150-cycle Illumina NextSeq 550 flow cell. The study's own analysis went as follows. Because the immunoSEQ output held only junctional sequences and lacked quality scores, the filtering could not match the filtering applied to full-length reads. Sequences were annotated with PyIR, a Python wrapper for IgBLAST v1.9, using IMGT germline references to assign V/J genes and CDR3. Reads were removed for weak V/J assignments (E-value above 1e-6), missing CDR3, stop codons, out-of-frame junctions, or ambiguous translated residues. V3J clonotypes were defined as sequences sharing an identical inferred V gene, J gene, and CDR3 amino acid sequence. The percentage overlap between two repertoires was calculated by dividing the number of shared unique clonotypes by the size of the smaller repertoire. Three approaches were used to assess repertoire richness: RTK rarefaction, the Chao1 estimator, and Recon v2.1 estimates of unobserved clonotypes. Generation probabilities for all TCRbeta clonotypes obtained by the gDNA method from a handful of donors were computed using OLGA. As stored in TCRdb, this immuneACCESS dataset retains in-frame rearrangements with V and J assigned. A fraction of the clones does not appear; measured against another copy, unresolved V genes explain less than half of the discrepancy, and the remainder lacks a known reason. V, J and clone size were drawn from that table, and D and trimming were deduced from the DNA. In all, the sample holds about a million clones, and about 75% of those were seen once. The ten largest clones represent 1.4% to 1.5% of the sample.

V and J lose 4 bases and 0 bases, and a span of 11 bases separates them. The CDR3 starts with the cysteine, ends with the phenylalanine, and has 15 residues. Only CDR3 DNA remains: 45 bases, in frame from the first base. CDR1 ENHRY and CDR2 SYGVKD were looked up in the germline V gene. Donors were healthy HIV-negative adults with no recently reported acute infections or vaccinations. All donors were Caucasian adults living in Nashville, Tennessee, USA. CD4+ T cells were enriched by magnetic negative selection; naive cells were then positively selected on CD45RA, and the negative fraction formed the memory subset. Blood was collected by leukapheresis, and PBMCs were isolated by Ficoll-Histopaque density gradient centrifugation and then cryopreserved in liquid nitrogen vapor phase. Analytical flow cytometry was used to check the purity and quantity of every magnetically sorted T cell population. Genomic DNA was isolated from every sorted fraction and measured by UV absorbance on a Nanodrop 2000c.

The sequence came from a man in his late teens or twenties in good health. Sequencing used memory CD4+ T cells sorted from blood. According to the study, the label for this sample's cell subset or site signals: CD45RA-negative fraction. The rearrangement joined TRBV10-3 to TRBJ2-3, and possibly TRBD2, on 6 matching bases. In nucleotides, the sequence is TGTGCCATCAGTGCGAGCGGGCCTAGCACAGATACGCAGTATTTT. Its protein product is CAISASGPSTDTQYF.